This entry features one T cell receptor (beta chain) sequence. The antigen is unknown. TCRdb called the reads again in MiXCR, with one record for every CDR3 protein. Of just over 450,000 distinct CDR3 sequences listed, about 42% are singletons. The sample originates from a study of T cell repertoires in cytomegalovirus infection. Study as a whole: CMV epitopes that were recently identified and HLA-C-restricted were used alongside well-studied HLA-B-restricted ones. Public TCR beta signatures marked donors with CMV infection and the matching HLA.

The CDR3 sequence is 13 residues long. CDR1 SEHNR and CDR2 FQNEAQ come from the germline V gene (reference sequence). Losses at the gene ends were 5 bases for V and 6 bases for J; bases not matched to a gene: 5. Study-wide results and caveats: CMV-specific TCR beta clonotypes restricted by HLA-C were the ones dominating the ex vivo response.

This material consisted of cultured PBMCs, taken from culture after CMV antigen stimulation. J is TRBJ1-2 and V is TRBV7-9; 8 bases are shared with TRBD1. This clonotype originated in a human donor in good health (CMV status not recorded). Some clones in this sample may be carry-over from other donors' samples. In nucleotides, the CDR3 is TGTGCCAGCAGCCGCCCAGGGGGCAATGGCTACACCTTC. Its protein product is CASSRPGGNGYTF.